This T cell receptor (beta chain) comes out of a study of cytomegalovirus exposure and HLA in healthy donors. Study results and limitations: Researchers left out some V segments, among them TRBV6-2 and TRBV6-3, as indistinguishable. Across donors, presence/absence analyses took sequencing depth to be roughly uniform.

For this clone: Its cognate antigen is unknown.

PCR amplification relied on 60 Vbeta primers (plus 13 Jbeta primers). Original analysis: Approximately 11 million shared chains were among about 80 million unique TCR beta chains counted in a later analysis. The assay was immunoSEQ multiplex PCR, and TCRdb's table has in-frame clones only and misses some. V, J and clone size reflect that table, while D and trimming were determined from the DNA. The sample records approximately 160,000 clones, 55% to 70% being singletons. The V end was cut by 10 bases, the J end by 8 bases, with 11 bases between. The CDR3 extends over 11 amino acids. Germline lookup yields CDR1 ENHRY and CDR2 SYGVKD.

The receptor comes from a woman aged 40 to 50 in good health and CMV-seropositive. Sequencing input: PBMCs. This chain connects TRBV10-3 to TRBJ1-4; D is possibly TRBD1 (5 bases). The CDR3 loop reads CATRVEEKLFF. The CDR3, as DNA: TGTGCCACCAGGGTGGAGGAAAAACTGTTTTTT.